This T cell receptor (beta chain) was identified in a study of CD8 T cells in Susac syndrome. V lost 3 bases, J lost 4 bases, and 15 bases lay in between. The CDR3 consists of 15 residues. RNA totalling about 0.45 to 1 ug underwent reverse transcription with random hexamers. TCRdb re-called the immunoSEQ multiplex PCR reads through MiXCR, storing one row per CDR3 protein. The table records a few hundred thousand distinct CDR3 sequences, roughly 85% of them present only once. The sample taken for sequencing was CD8+ T cells from PBMCs. This rearrangement joins TRBV12-3 or TRBV12-4 to TRBJ1-2; D is perhaps TRBD1 (6 bases). The source is a human donor with multiple sclerosis. CDR3 DNA: TGTGCCAGCAGTTTGGTGGGGGGCGCCATCTATGGCTACACCTTC. As protein: CASSLVGGAIYGYTF.